These 8 T cell receptor beta chains were sequenced from one sample in a study of glioma-infiltrating T cells. Using RNA template, CDR3s of TCR alpha and beta were amplified with iRepertoire arm-PCR. TCRdb recomputed calls from the multiplex PCR reads with MiXCR, one row per CDR3 protein. The sample consists of over 80,000 distinct CDR3 sequences, roughly 39% of them appearing once. Sequenced: glioma tissue, nonneoplastic brain tissue, or PBMCs (not recorded which). These receptors all come from a human donor with low-grade glioma or glioblastoma, undergoing nonglioma brain surgery, or in good health (not recorded which).

This clonotype came up many times. The V call is TRBV4-1, the J call TRBJ1-4, with 8 bases lining up with TRBD1. Germline loops: CDR1 MGHRA, CDR2 YSYEKL. V lost 0 bases and J lost 8; bases outside the gene matches: 5. The length of the CDR3 is 15 residues. CDR3 sequence reads: CASSQDSGGGEKLFF. CDR3 bases: TGCGCCAGCAGCCAAGATTCAGGGGGCGGAGAAAAACTGTTTTTT.

This clonotype was recorded many times. This chain links TRBV20-1 with TRBJ1-4, with TRBD1 as a possible D gene (5 bases). CDR1 DFQATT and CDR2 SNEGSKA come from the germline V gene (reference sequence). V was clipped by 7 bases and J by 8 bases, with 20 bases between them. The CDR3 totals 14 residues. The CDR3 sequence: CSVRMAGFREKLFF. The CDR3 DNA reads as TGCAGTGTTAGGATGGCAGGGTTCAGGGAAAAACTGTTTTTT.

The sample holds one count of this clonotype. This sequence may be a read error, since a much larger clone differs from it by one base. This sequence joins TRBV10-3 and TRBJ2-1; 8 bases are a match to TRBD2. This CDR3 region has 14 residues. The V gene's germline CDR1 is ENHRY and CDR2 SYGVKD. Here the CDR3 reads CGISDGRARDEQFF. The CDR3 region has the DNA TGTGGCATCAGTGACGGGAGGGCCAGGGATGAGCAGTTCTTC.

This clonotype occurred many times. CDR3 in DNA: TGTGCCAGCAGCGAGACCGGGACGGATAACACCGGGGAGCTGTTTTTT. Translated, it gives CASSETGTDNTGELFF. The V gene is TRBV2, the J gene TRBJ2-2; D may correspond to TRBD1 or TRBD2 (5 bases each). This CDR3 contains 16 residues. The V gene's germline CDR1 is SNHLY and CDR2 FYNNEI. The V end was cut by 6 bases, the J end by 2 bases, with 16 bases between. The variable domain in full, with the rest retrieved from reference TRBV2 and TRBJ2-2, is EPEVTQTPSHQVTQMGQEVILRCVPISNHLYFYWYRQILGQKVEFLVSFYNNEISEKSEIFDDQFSVERPDGSNFTLKIRSTKLEDSAMYFCASSETGTDNTGELFFGEGSRLTVL.

Regarding this clonotype: An end of the junction does not agree with germline; a read error may underlie this. This chain uses TRBV3-1 with TRBJ1-2; 8 bases are a match to TRBD1. This CDR3 is 13 amino acids long. Germline V CDR1 and CDR2: LGHDT, YNNKEL (reference sequence). This chain's CDR3 is CASGQGAYYGYTF. CDR3 DNA: TGTGCCAGCGGCCAGGGGGCGTACTATGGCTACACCTTC.

The rearrangement links TRBV12-3 or TRBV12-4 to TRBJ2-7; 9 bases map to TRBD2. Trimming took 5 bases from V and 5 from J; bases not matched to a gene: 7. The CDR3 is 14 residues long. The CDR3 coding sequence is TGTGCCAGCAGTACCGGGACTAGCAGCGACGAGCAGTACTTC. It yields the protein CASSTGTSSDEQYF.

This clonotype was observed many times. The V and J genes are TRBV12-3 or TRBV12-4 and TRBJ1-1, with D possibly being TRBD1 (5 bases). The V gene lost 5 bases and the J gene lost 5 bases, with 9 bases spanning the gap. The CDR3 contains 12 residues. The CDR3 reads CASSLQVTEAFF. CDR3 bases: TGTGCCAGCAGTCTACAGGTAACTGAAGCTTTCTTT.

This clonotype was seen many times. CDR3 bases: TGCGCCAGCAGCCCGGGACAGGGGGCTACTGAAGCTTTCTTT. This gives the protein CASSPGQGATEAFF. The V and J genes are TRBV5-1 and TRBJ1-1; 12 positions match TRBD1. The CDR3 runs 14 residues. The ends lost 4 bases at V and 5 bases at J; junction bases unmatched: 3. Per germline, CDR1 SGHRS and CDR2 YFSETQ.